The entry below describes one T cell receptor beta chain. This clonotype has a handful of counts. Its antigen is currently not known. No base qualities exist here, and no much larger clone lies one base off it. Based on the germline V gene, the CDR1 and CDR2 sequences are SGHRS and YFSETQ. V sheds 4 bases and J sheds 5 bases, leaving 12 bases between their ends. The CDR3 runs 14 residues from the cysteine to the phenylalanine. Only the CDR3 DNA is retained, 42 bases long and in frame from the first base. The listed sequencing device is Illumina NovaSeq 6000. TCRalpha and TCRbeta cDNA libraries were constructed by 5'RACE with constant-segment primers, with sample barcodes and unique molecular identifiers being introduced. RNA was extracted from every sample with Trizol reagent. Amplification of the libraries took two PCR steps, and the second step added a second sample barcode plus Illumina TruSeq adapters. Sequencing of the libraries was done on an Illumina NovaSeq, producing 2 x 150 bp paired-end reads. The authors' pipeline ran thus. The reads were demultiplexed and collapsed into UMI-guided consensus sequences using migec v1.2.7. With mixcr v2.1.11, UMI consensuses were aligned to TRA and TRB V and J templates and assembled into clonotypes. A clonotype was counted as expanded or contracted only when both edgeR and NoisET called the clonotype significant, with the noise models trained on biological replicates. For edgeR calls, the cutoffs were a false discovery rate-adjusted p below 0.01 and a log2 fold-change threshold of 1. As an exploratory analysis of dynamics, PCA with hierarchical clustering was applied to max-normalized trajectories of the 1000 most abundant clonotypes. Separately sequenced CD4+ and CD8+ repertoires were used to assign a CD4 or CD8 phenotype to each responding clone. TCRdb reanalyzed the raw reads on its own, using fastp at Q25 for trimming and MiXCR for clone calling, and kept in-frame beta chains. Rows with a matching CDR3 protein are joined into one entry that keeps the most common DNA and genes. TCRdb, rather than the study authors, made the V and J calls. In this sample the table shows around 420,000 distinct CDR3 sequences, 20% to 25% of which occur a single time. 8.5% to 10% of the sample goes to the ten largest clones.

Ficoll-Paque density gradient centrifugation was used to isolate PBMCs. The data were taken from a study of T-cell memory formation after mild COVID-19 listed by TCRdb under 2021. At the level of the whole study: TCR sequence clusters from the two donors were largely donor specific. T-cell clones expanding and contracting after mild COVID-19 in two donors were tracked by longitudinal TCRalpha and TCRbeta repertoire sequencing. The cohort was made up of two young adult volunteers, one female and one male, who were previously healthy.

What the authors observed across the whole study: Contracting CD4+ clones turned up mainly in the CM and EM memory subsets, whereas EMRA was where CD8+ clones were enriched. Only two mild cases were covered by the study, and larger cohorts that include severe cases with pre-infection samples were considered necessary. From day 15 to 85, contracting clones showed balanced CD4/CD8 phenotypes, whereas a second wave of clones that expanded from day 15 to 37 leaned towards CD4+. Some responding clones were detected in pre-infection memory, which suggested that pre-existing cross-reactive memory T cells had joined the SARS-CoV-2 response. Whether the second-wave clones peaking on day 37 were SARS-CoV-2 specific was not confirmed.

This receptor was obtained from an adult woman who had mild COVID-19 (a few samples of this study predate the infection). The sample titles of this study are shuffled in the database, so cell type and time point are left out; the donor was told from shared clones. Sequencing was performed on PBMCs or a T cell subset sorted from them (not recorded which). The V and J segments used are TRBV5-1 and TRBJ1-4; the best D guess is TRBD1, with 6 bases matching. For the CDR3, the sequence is CASSLGTRNEKLFF. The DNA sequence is TGCGCCAGCAGCCTGGGGACAAGGAATGAAAAACTGTTTTTT.